This T cell receptor beta chain was sequenced in a study of blood T cell repertoires in COVID-19. Study at large: Samples taken during acute and convalescent COVID-19 were collected in the United States, Italy and Spain. PBMCs, B-cell-depleted T cells, or T cells were the source of the cDNA or gDNA that made up the material.

Per the authors' pipeline: Reference gene primer amplification gave nucleated cell count estimates. Sequenced by immunoSEQ multiplex PCR; TCRdb stores in-frame clones only, minus some. From that table come the V and J calls and clone size; the DNA was used to work out D and trimming. The sample has almost 100,000 clones; about nine tenths are singletons. From germline, CDR1 is SGHTS and CDR2 YDEGEE. V dropped 4 bases and J dropped 1 base, with 8 bases sitting between them. The CDR3 spans 13 residues. Sequencing used peripheral blood. The receptor comes from a man in his fifties with acute or convalescent COVID-19. The chain uses TRBV5-8 and TRBJ1-1; D not resolved. The CDR3 protein is CASSREKNTEAFF. The CDR3 bases are TGTGCCAGCAGCCGGGAGAAGAACACTGAAGCTTTCTTT. The full variable domain, its missing parts supplied by reference TRBV5-8 and TRBJ1-1, is EAGVTQSPTHLIKTRGQQATLRCSPISGHTSVYWYQQALGLGLQFLLWYDEGEERNRGNFPPRFSGRQFPNYSSELNVNALELEDSALYLCASSREKNTEAFFGQGTRLTVV.